The next 26 T cell receptor beta chains were all read from a single sample in a study of breast tumors, draining lymph nodes, adjacent tissues. TCRdb processed the multiplex PCR reads anew with MiXCR; each CDR3 protein has one entry. Of about 15,000 distinct CDR3 sequences in the sample, less than 45% are singletons; the top ten hold about 14%. The sequenced sample was tumor-adjacent breast tissue. The receptors derive from a female donor with breast cancer. Some clones in this sample may be carry-over from other donors' samples.

This clonotype came up many times. This rearrangement joins TRBV27 to TRBJ1-2, with 11 bases lining up with TRBD1. V trimming: 5 bases; J trimming: 4 bases; junction bases outside the gene matches: 9. Germline assignment: CDR1 MNHEY and CDR2 SMNVEV (reference sequence). The CDR3 totals 16 residues. CDR3 in amino acids: CASSQTRTGGAYGYTF. The CDR3 DNA sequence: TGTGCCAGCAGTCAAACCCGGACAGGGGGCGCCTATGGCTACACCTTC.

This clonotype was seen a handful of times. This sequence joins TRBV11-2 and TRBJ2-7, with a possible D match to TRBD2 (5 bases). This CDR3 is built from 14 residues. Germline CDR1 reads SGHAT; CDR2 reads FQNNGV. Trimming removed 3 bases from V and 3 bases from J, with 12 bases in between. CDR3 coding DNA: TGTGCCAGCAGCTTGGGCCCGGGAATCTACGAGCAGTACTTC. Translation: CASSLGPGIYEQYF. The full variable domain, with the rest looked up from reference TRBV11-2 and TRBJ2-7, is EAGVAQSPRYKIIEKRQSVAFWCNPISGHATLYWYQQILGQGPKLLIQFQNNGVVDDSQLPKDRFSAERLKGVDSTLKIQPAKLEDSAVYLCASSLGPGIYEQYFGPGTRLTVT.

With regard to this clonotype: The germline gene is not matched at one end of the junction; a read error may be the cause. The rearrangement uses TRBV6-2 or TRBV6-3 and TRBJ2-3; 10 positions match TRBD2. This CDR3 is 17 amino acids long. In germline, CDR1 is MNHEY, CDR2 SVGEGT. The CDR3 region has the DNA TGTGCCAGCAGTCACAAAGAAGCGGGGGGGCCAATAGATATGCAGTATTTT. Encoded protein: CASSHKEAGGPIDMQYF.

At least ten counts were recorded for this clonotype. This chain connects TRBV7-2 to TRBJ1-1; 9 nucleotides align to TRBD1. The CDR3 covers 15 residues. Germline V lookup: CDR1 SGHTA, CDR2 FQGNSA. Trimming took 5 bases from V and 5 from J; bases not matched to a gene: 9. The chain's CDR3 is CASSPGQGHWTEAFF. The CDR3, as DNA: TGTGCCAGCAGCCCGGGACAGGGCCACTGGACTGAAGCTTTCTTT.

About this clonotype: This may be a read error: a much more frequent sequence differs by one nucleotide. The chain carries TRBV6-5 and TRBJ2-5; TRBD2 agrees at 9 bases. CDR1 is MNHEY and CDR2 is SVGAGI in the germline V gene. The CDR3 is made up of 16 amino acids. In DNA, the CDR3 is TGTGCCAGCAGTTACCTAGCGGGGCCGTCTCAAGAGACCCGGTACTTC. Translated: CASSYLAGPSQETRYF.

This clonotype was seen many times. This chain uses TRBV6-2 or TRBV6-3 with TRBJ2-3, with 10 bases that match TRBD2. Germline V CDR1 and CDR2: MNHEY, SVGEGT. V was pared by 0 bases and J by 3 bases, with 6 bases of the junction left unmatched. The CDR3 extends over 17 amino acids. CDR3 sequence reads: CASSYSRAGGQTDTQYF. In DNA form, the CDR3 reads TGTGCCAGCAGTTACTCGAGAGCGGGGGGGCAGACAGATACGCAGTATTTT.

V is TRBV12-3 or TRBV12-4 and J is TRBJ2-1; perhaps TRBD1 as D (5 bases). The CDR3 runs to 13 residues. V lost 6 bases and J 6 bases, leaving 12 bases between the germline ends. CDR3 nucleotide sequence: TGTGCCAGCAGCCCCCCAGGGTTCAATGAGCAGTTCTTC. Translated, it gives CASSPPGFNEQFF.

Ten or more counts support this clonotype. The chain links TRBV12-3 or TRBV12-4 to TRBJ2-1; TRBD2 agrees at 11 bases. This CDR3 region has 19 residues. With V trimmed by 5 bases and J by 0 bases, 12 bases remained unmatched. The CDR3, as DNA: TGTGCCAGCAGTCCGCAGGGTAGCGGGGGGGTGGGCTCCTACAATGAGCAGTTCTTC. Amino acids: CASSPQGSGGVGSYNEQFF.

This clonotype was counted many times. V gene TRBV6-5 combines with J gene TRBJ2-4; tentative D call: TRBD1 (5 bases). Germline V gene sequence: CDR1 MNHEY, CDR2 SVGAGI. The V end was cut by 0 bases, the J end by 0 bases, with 15 bases between. This CDR3 spans 18 amino acids. DNA for the CDR3: TGTGCCAGCAGTTACTCCGCGGTAACAGGTCTAGCCAAAAACATTCAGTACTTC. Translated: CASSYSAVTGLAKNIQYF.

As concerns this clonotype: The junction shows a germline mismatch at one end, possibly a read error. The gene calls are TRBV19 and TRBJ1-1; D is perhaps TRBD1 (6 bases). The CDR3 spans 13 residues. Looked up from germline, CDR1 is LNHDA and CDR2 is SQIVND (reference sequence). CDR3 nucleotides: TGTGCCGGTAGTAGACAGGCAGACACTGAAGCTTTCTTT. This codes for CAGSRQADTEAFF.

This clonotype has at least ten counts. The gene calls are TRBV5-6 and TRBJ2-3, with TRBD2 as a possible D gene (6 bases). V gave up 4 bases and J gave up 14 bases, with 17 bases separating them. Germline V gene sequence: CDR1 SGHDT, CDR2 YYEEEE. The CDR3 consists of 12 residues. The CDR3 sequence: CASSLGGEIRYF. The CDR3 DNA is TGTGCCAGCAGCCTCGGGGGAGAAATTCGGTATTTT.

By its share, this clonotype is medium-sized. This rearrangement joins TRBV20-1 to TRBJ2-1; TRBD2 agrees at 9 bases. This CDR3 comprises 16 residues. Trimming at V came to 1 base and at J to 4 bases, leaving 8 bases not matched to a gene. Germline V gene sequence: CDR1 DFQATT, CDR2 SNEGSKA (reference sequence). CDR3 sequence reads: CSARGRPGLAYNEQFF. DNA of the CDR3: TGCAGTGCTAGAGGTCGGCCGGGACTAGCTTACAATGAGCAGTTCTTC.

This clonotype rates as medium-sized. The gene calls are TRBV5-6 and TRBJ1-2; TRBD1 is a possible D gene (5 bases). The length of the CDR3 is 13 residues. V was clipped by 0 bases and J by 2 bases, with 5 bases between them. The germline gives CDR1 SGHDT, CDR2 YYEEEE. CDR3 sequence (DNA): TGTGCCAGCAGCTTGGGACAGAACTATGGCTACACCTTC. It yields the protein CASSLGQNYGYTF.

About this clonotype itself: The junction and the germline gene differ at one end; a read error may be behind it. The chain recombines TRBV7-7 with TRBJ2-7; a possible D gene is TRBD1 (5 bases). Germline V CDR1 and CDR2: SSHAT, FNYEAQ (reference sequence). The CDR3 length is 12 residues. In DNA form, the CDR3 reads TGTGCTAGCAGCTTGAGGCCAGGGGAGCAGTACTTC. This encodes CASSLRPGEQYF.

This clonotype has a count of ten or more. The chain couples TRBV11-3 to TRBJ1-1, with a possible D match to TRBD1 (5 bases). Per the germline V gene, CDR1 is SGHNT and CDR2 is YENEEA. The V end lost 5 bases, the J end lost 6 bases, and 19 bases lay between the germline ends. This CDR3 has 15 residues. DNA of the CDR3: TGTGCCAGCAGCCCCAGTGGGGGGGGTGGAGCTGAAGCTTTCTTT. Translation: CASSPSGGGGAEAFF. The entire variable domain, with the rest obtained from reference TRBV11-3 and TRBJ1-1, is as follows: EAGVVQSPRYKIIEKKQPVAFWCNPISGHNTLYWYLQNLGQGPELLIRYENEEAVDDSQLPKDRFSAERLKGVDSTLKIQPAELGDSAVYLCASSPSGGGGAEAFFGQGTRLTVV.

This clonotype is termed medium-sized. The genes are TRBV11-2 and TRBJ1-2, with D perhaps matching TRBD1 (6 bases). Germline values: CDR1 SGHAT, CDR2 FQNNGV. The CDR3 extends over 15 amino acids. Trimming removed 5 bases at V and 3 bases at J, with 16 bases between. DNA for the CDR3: TGTGCCAGCAGCGGATACAGGGACGGCTACTATGGCTACACCTTC. This translates into CASSGYRDGYYGYTF.

About this clonotype: A read error may be the cause here, since a much bigger clone is one base away. The conserved final phenylalanine or tryptophan is absent from the CDR3, which likely points to a read error. V gene TRBV6-5 combines with J gene TRBJ1-1; a weak D match, TRBD1 (6 bases). V lost 5 bases and J lost 4, with 14 bases in between. The CDR3 totals 14 residues. Germline CDR1 reads MNHEY; CDR2 reads SVGAGI. CDR3 DNA: TGTGCCAGCAGTGGAGGACAGCCGGGCACTGAAGCTTTCCTT. Translation gives CASSGGQPGTEAFL.

This clonotype was counted many times. A read error may produce the germline difference seen at one junction end. V gene TRBV7-9 combines with J gene TRBJ1-2, with TRBD1 matching 9 bases. The CDR3 covers 15 residues. Germline V CDR1 and CDR2: SEHNR, FQNEAQ (reference sequence). The CDR3 reads CASSLESGQGGGYPF. The CDR3 DNA sequence: TGTGCCAGCAGCTTAGAGTCGGGACAGGGAGGCGGCTACCCCTTC.

This clonotype is medium-sized by share. This sequence joins TRBV5-1 and TRBJ2-7, with D possibly TRBD2 on 5 matching bases. Looked up from germline, CDR1 is SGHRS and CDR2 is YFSETQ. Trimming removed 6 bases at V and 4 bases at J, with 8 bases between. The CDR3 spans 11 residues. CDR3: CASKAAYEQYF. CDR3 DNA sequence: TGCGCCAGCAAAGCGGCGTACGAGCAGTACTTC.

This clonotype has a single count. The junction departs from germline at one end; a sequencing error may be responsible. The DNA of the CDR3 is TGTGCCAGCAGTCCCCGCGTAGCGGCAGGCTACGAGCAGTACTTC. Translating it yields CASSPRVAAGYEQYF. The gene calls are TRBV5-1 and TRBJ2-7; TRBD2 is a possible D gene (6 bases). This CDR3 comprises 15 residues. The germline gives CDR1 SGHRS, CDR2 YFSETQ.

This clonotype has at least ten counts. One base away lies a much larger clone, so this may be a sequencing read error. This chain links TRBV6-2 or TRBV6-3 with TRBJ2-7, with 7 bases identical to TRBD2. Trimming took 5 bases from V and 0 from J; bases not matched to a gene: 10. Per the germline V gene, CDR1 is MNHEY and CDR2 is SVGEGT. The CDR3 sequence is 16 residues long. The CDR3: CASSHTPSGVSYEQYF. The CDR3 nucleotides are TGTGCCAGCAGTCATACGCCTAGCGGAGTCTCCTACGAGCAGTACTTC.

This clonotype is medium-sized (0.01 to 0.1%). J is TRBJ2-5 and V is TRBV4-2, with D possibly being TRBD2 (6 bases). V was pared by 2 bases and J by 3 bases, with 13 bases between. Germline V gene sequence: CDR1 LGHNA, CDR2 YNFKEQ. The CDR3 covers 15 residues. The CDR3 DNA sequence: TGTGCCAGCAGCCAATCCAAGGCGGGAAAAGAGACCCAGTACTTC. Its protein product is CASSQSKAGKETQYF.

This clonotype came up many times. V is TRBV19 and J is TRBJ2-2; D is possibly TRBD1 (5 bases). V was trimmed by 4 bases and J by 5 bases, leaving 20 bases between them. The CDR3 has 17 residues. From germline, CDR1 is LNHDA and CDR2 SQIVND (reference sequence). The chain's CDR3 is CASSTTRTPRGTGELFF. CDR3 DNA: TGTGCCAGTAGTACGACCCGGACACCTAGGGGAACCGGGGAGCTGTTTTTT.

In this sample, this clonotype turned up a few times. The chain is built from TRBV2 and TRBJ1-2; TRBD1 is a possible D gene (5 bases). The CDR3 totals 15 residues. Germline V CDR1 and CDR2: SNHLY, FYNNEI. The ends were cut back, 5 bases at V and 1 base at J, with 14 bases in the middle. CDR3 in amino acids: CASSRSPRGNYGYTF. The CDR3, as DNA: TGTGCCAGCAGTCGTTCCCCTAGGGGTAACTATGGCTACACCTTC.

This clonotype showed up many times. This sequence joins TRBV28 and TRBJ1-2; 11 nucleotides line up with TRBD1. The V and J ends lost 3 bases and 4 bases, in that order; junction bases with no gene match: 1. Germline V gene lookup returns CDR1 MDHEN and CDR2 SYDVKM. The CDR3 loop spans 14 amino acids. The CDR3: CASSLGQGVYGYTF. CDR3 nucleotides: TGTGCCAGCAGTTTGGGACAGGGGGTCTATGGCTACACCTTC.

Relative to its sample, this clonotype is medium-sized. The V call is TRBV20-1, the J call TRBJ2-5; D gene unclear. V was cut by 5 bases and J by 0 bases, with 7 bases left in between. CDR1 is DFQATT and CDR2 is SNEGSKA in the germline V gene (reference sequence). This CDR3 spans 12 amino acids. The chain's CDR3 is CSAVRDQETQYF. As DNA, the CDR3 is TGCAGTGCTGTTAGGGACCAAGAGACCCAGTACTTC.